This entry lists 29 T cell receptor beta chains sequenced from one sample in a study of blood T cell repertoires in COVID-19. Here immunoSEQ multiplex PCR was the method, and the copy in TCRdb shows in-frame clones only, minus some. The sample has over 80,000 clones, around three quarters seen once. The sequencing input was peripheral blood. These receptors came from a woman in her seventies with acute or convalescent COVID-19.

J is TRBJ1-5 and V is TRBV6-5; D unclear. CDR1 is MNHEY and CDR2 is SVGAGI in the germline V gene. CDR3 length: 13 amino acids. V was cut by 5 bases and J by 8 bases, with 13 bases left in between. The chain's CDR3 is CASSTIYGEPQHF. CDR3 sequence (DNA): TGTGCCAGCAGTACGATTTATGGAGAGCCCCAGCATTTT.

The gene calls are TRBV12-5 and TRBJ2-1, with D perhaps TRBD1 (6 bases). CDR3 size: 12 residues. Trimming left V 6 bases short and J 8 bases short, with 11 bases between. Germline CDR1 reads LGHNT; CDR2 reads FRNRAP. This CDR3 is CASGQGWDEQFF. The DNA for the CDR3 is TGTGCTAGTGGACAGGGCTGGGATGAGCAGTTCTTC. The full variable domain, with the rest looked up from reference TRBV12-5 and TRBJ2-1, is DARVTQTPRHKVTEMGQEVTMRCQPILGHNTVFWYRQTMMQGLELLAYFRNRAPLDDSGMPKDRFSAEMPDATLATLKIQPSEPRDSAVYFCASGQGWDEQFFGPGTRLTVL.

The sample holds a few counts of this clone. This chain joins TRBV5-1 and TRBJ1-2; a possible D gene is TRBD1 (6 bases). In germline, CDR1 is SGHRS, CDR2 YFSETQ. The CDR3 spans 14 residues. Deletions cut 5 bases from V and 0 bases from J, with 11 bases between. The CDR3 sequence is CASRWTDANYGYTF. DNA of the CDR3: TGCGCCAGCAGGTGGACAGACGCTAACTATGGCTACACCTTC.

The chain is built from TRBV14 and TRBJ2-3; perhaps TRBD1 as D (6 bases). Germline CDR1 SGHDN, CDR2 FVKESK. CDR3 length: 16 residues. V lost 4 bases, J lost 2 bases, and 16 bases lay in between. CDR3 sequence (DNA): TGTGCCAGCAGCCTTCAGACAGGCCTAAACACAGATACGCAGTATTTT. This translates into CASSLQTGLNTDTQYF.

The chain joins TRBV19 to TRBJ1-2, with 7 bases identical to TRBD1. The CDR3 spans 13 residues. V shed 7 bases and J 4 bases; nucleotides not matched to a gene: 6. Germline loops: CDR1 LNHDA, CDR2 SQIVND (reference sequence). CDR3 DNA: TGTGCCAGTAACAGGGGAAGGTTCTATGGCTACACCTTC. Protein product: CASNRGRFYGYTF.

This sequence joins TRBV27 and TRBJ2-5; 9 nucleotides line up with TRBD2. Germline V gene sequence: CDR1 MNHEY, CDR2 SMNVEV (reference sequence). The V gene end was trimmed by 3 bases and the J gene end by 0 bases; junction bases not matched to a gene: 5. CDR3 length equals 16 residues. The CDR3 DNA is TGTGCCAGCAGTTTCCGCCTAGCGGGGAACCAAGAGACCCAGTACTTC. Encoded protein: CASSFRLAGNQETQYF.

The sample holds a few counts of this clone. This sequence joins TRBV30 and TRBJ2-1, with D perhaps TRBD1 (6 bases). Trimming removed 0 bases from V and 0 bases from J, with 15 bases in between. The CDR3 extends over 17 amino acids. Germline V lookup: CDR1 GTSNPN, CDR2 SVGIG (reference sequence). CDR3: CAWSVYGTKSSYNEQFF. Here the CDR3 DNA reads TGTGCCTGGAGTGTGTACGGGACAAAAAGCTCCTACAATGAGCAGTTCTTC.

The V gene is TRBV19, the J gene TRBJ2-1; 7 positions agree with TRBD2. CDR3 length: 14 residues. Germline assignment: CDR1 LNHDA and CDR2 SQIVND (reference sequence). V lost 4 bases, J lost 0 bases, and 0 bases stayed unmatched. The CDR3 reads CASSRGGSYNEQFF. The CDR3 region has the DNA TGTGCCAGTAGTAGGGGGGGCTCCTACAATGAGCAGTTCTTC.

V gene TRBV6-2 or TRBV6-3 combines with J gene TRBJ2-7, with 8 bases matching TRBD1. Germline assignment: CDR1 MNHEY and CDR2 SVGEGT. V gave up 2 bases and J gave up 6 bases; unmatched junction bases: 6. The CDR3 covers 14 residues. This chain's CDR3 is CASSYEGQGGEQYF. The CDR3 coding sequence is TGTGCCAGCAGTTACGAAGGACAGGGCGGCGAGCAGTACTTC.

V is TRBV19 and J is TRBJ2-5; TRBD1 is a possible D gene (5 bases). Germline loops: CDR1 LNHDA, CDR2 SQIVND (reference sequence). The germline V and J ends were trimmed by 5 bases and 3 bases, with 22 bases remaining between them. This CDR3 spans 17 amino acids. This chain's CDR3 is CASSRLLFAGSKETQYF. DNA for the CDR3: TGTGCCAGTAGTCGCCTTCTCTTCGCAGGGTCGAAAGAGACCCAGTACTTC.

The rearrangement joins TRBV6-5 to TRBJ2-2, with 9 nucleotides matching TRBD1. V trimming: 6 bases; J trimming: 7 bases; junction bases outside the gene matches: 9. The length of the CDR3 is 15 residues. The germline CDR1 and CDR2 sequences are MNHEY and SVGAGI. CDR3 region: CASSRRDRVGGELFF. The CDR3 region has the DNA TGTGCCAGCAGCCGCCGGGACAGGGTCGGCGGGGAGCTGTTTTTT.

The table lists this clone with a count of one. This chain uses TRBV7-6 with TRBJ1-3; D is unclear. Germline V gives CDR1 SGHVS, CDR2 FNYEAQ. This CDR3 is 15 amino acids long. The V end lost 1 base, the J end lost 4 bases, and 11 bases lay between the germline ends. CDR3: CASSLGPGSGNTIYF. The DNA for the CDR3 is TGTGCCAGCAGCTTAGGCCCGGGATCAGGAAACACCATATATTTT.

The gene calls are TRBV27 and TRBJ2-6, with D possibly TRBD2 on 6 matching bases. The V gene's germline CDR1 is MNHEY and CDR2 SMNVEV (reference sequence). CDR3 length: 16 residues. Trimming stripped 3 bases from V and 0 bases from J, with 9 bases between. The CDR3 loop reads CASSLGGYSGANVLTF. The DNA for the CDR3 is TGTGCCAGCAGTTTGGGAGGTTACTCTGGGGCCAACGTCCTGACTTTC.

V usage is TRBV2 and J usage is TRBJ1-3, with a weak D call TRBD1 (5 bases). This CDR3 region has 14 residues. Trimming removed 1 base from V and 8 bases from J, with 12 bases in between. The germline V gene encodes CDR1 SNHLY and CDR2 FYNNEI. CDR3: CASSEDRPVDTIYF. DNA of the CDR3: TGTGCCAGCAGTGAAGACAGGCCAGTGGACACCATATATTTT. Together with reference TRBV2 and TRBJ1-3, the CDR3 gives the full variable domain: EPEVTQTPSHQVTQMGQEVILRCVPISNHLYFYWYRQILGQKVEFLVSFYNNEISEKSEIFDDQFSVERPDGSNFTLKIRSTKLEDSAMYFCASSEDRPVDTIYFGEGSWLTVV.

The rearrangement links TRBV5-4 to TRBJ1-6, with 8 bases that match TRBD1. This CDR3 has 15 residues. V was clipped by 4 bases and J by 14 bases; unmatched bases: 14. Germline loops: CDR1 SGHNT, CDR2 YYREEE (reference sequence). The CDR3 is CASSRLGQAPGALHF. DNA for the CDR3: TGTGCCAGCAGCCGACTGGGACAGGCCCCCGGGGCCCTCCACTTT.

Only a few counts were recorded for this clone. This chain joins TRBV29-1 and TRBJ2-3; D uncertain. Germline loops: CDR1 SQVTM, CDR2 ANQGSEA. The CDR3 runs to 12 residues. Trimming took 3 bases from V and 3 from J, leaving 7 bases between them. CDR3 in amino acids: CSVDRATDTQYF. CDR3 bases: TGCAGCGTTGATCGAGCTACAGATACGCAGTATTTT.

This clone was observed a few times. The chain recombines TRBV28 with TRBJ2-5; D unclear. Trimming stripped 5 bases from V and 5 bases from J, with 9 bases between. Germline V CDR1 and CDR2: MDHEN, SYDVKM. This CDR3 is 12 amino acids long. CDR3 loop: CASSAGPETQYF. The DNA for the CDR3 is TGTGCCAGCAGTGCCGGTCCGGAGACCCAGTACTTC. The full variable domain, completed using reference TRBV28 and TRBJ2-5, is DVKVTQSSRYLVKRTGEKVFLECVQDMDHENMFWYRQDPGLGLRLIYFSYDVKMKEKGDIPEGYSVSREKKERFSLILESASTNQTSMYLCASSAGPETQYFGPGTRLLVL.

The chain joins TRBV28 to TRBJ2-7, with a possible D match to TRBD2 (6 bases). Germline loops: CDR1 MDHEN, CDR2 SYDVKM. The CDR3 has 18 amino acids. V lost 6 bases and J lost 3, with 27 bases in between. In nucleotides, the CDR3 is TGTGCCAGCAGCCCCCGCTCGGGAGATTTACGGGCCCGCTACGAGCAGTACTTC. Translated: CASSPRSGDLRARYEQYF.

The rearrangement uses TRBV19 and TRBJ1-5; D uncertain. The germline CDR1 and CDR2 sequences are LNHDA and SQIVND (reference sequence). Deletions cut 5 bases from V and 3 bases from J, with 14 bases between. This CDR3 comprises 15 residues. The CDR3 DNA reads TGTGCCAGTAGTTTCGGTACAGCTATCAATCAGCCCCAGCATTTT. This encodes CASSFGTAINQPQHF.

This clone was observed a single time. V gene TRBV5-1 combines with J gene TRBJ2-2; 8 bases agree with TRBD2. The CDR3 loop spans 15 amino acids. The V gene's germline CDR1 is SGHRS and CDR2 YFSETQ. V lost 0 bases to trimming and J lost 8 bases; unmatched junction nucleotides: 6. The CDR3 DNA sequence: TGCGCCAGCAGCTTGGACGGGAGGGGCCCAGGGGAGCTGTTTTTT. This codes for CASSLDGRGPGELFF.

This chain links TRBV10-3 with TRBJ1-2, with 9 nucleotides matching TRBD1. V gave up 6 bases and J gave up 2 bases; unmatched junction bases: 4. The CDR3 sequence is 14 residues long. Germline lookup yields CDR1 ENHRY and CDR2 SYGVKD. For the CDR3, the DNA is TGTGCCATCAGACAGGGGGCCGCAAACTATGGCTACACCTTC. Translating gives CAIRQGAANYGYTF.

This chain's CDR3 is CATSRDWPEGGGEAFF. CDR3 in DNA: TGTGCCACCAGCAGAGATTGGCCAGAGGGCGGAGGTGAAGCTTTCTTT. The rearrangement joins TRBV15 to TRBJ1-1, with D hard to call. V was cut by 0 bases and J by 7 bases, with 18 bases left in between. The CDR3 is 16 amino acids. Germline CDR1 reads LNHNV; CDR2 reads YYDKDF (reference sequence).

The gene calls are TRBV6-6 and TRBJ2-1; 12 bases are shared with TRBD2. V was clipped by 7 bases and J by 4 bases; unmatched bases: 2. Looked up from germline, CDR1 is MNHNY and CDR2 is SVGAGI (reference sequence). CDR3 length equals 14 residues. CDR3 nucleotides: TGTGCCAGCATGCTAGCGGGAGGGTACAATGAGCAGTTCTTC. It yields the protein CASMLAGGYNEQFF.

The genes are TRBV7-6 and TRBJ1-4; D unclear. Trimming took off 0 bases at V and 5 bases at J, with 10 bases between the two ends. Germline assignment: CDR1 SGHVS and CDR2 FNYEAQ. The CDR3 loop spans 15 amino acids. For the CDR3, the DNA is TGTGCCAGCAGCTTAGCGGGAGCAGCGAATGAAAAACTGTTTTTT. This encodes CASSLAGAANEKLFF.

The rearrangement joins TRBV6-1 to TRBJ2-7; TRBD1 might be the D (5 bases). This CDR3 contains 13 residues. V lost 1 base, J lost 12 bases, and 16 bases lay in between. CDR1 is MNHNS, CDR2 SASEGT, per germline. The CDR3 DNA is TGTGCCAGCAGTGAAGGTATCCGCGCAGGGCCGTACTTC. Protein: CASSEGIRAGPYF.

The genes are TRBV7-6 and TRBJ2-7; weak D call: TRBD1 (5 bases). Germline assignment: CDR1 SGHVS and CDR2 FNYEAQ. CDR3 size: 15 residues. Between the trimmed V and J ends, which lost 1 base and 3 bases, there was a span of 13 bases. The chain's CDR3 is CASSLEIGHFYEQYF. Here the CDR3 DNA reads TGTGCCAGCAGCTTAGAAATCGGACATTTCTACGAGCAGTACTTC.

The chain recombines TRBV25-1 with TRBJ1-4; a possible D gene is TRBD1 (5 bases). Looked up from germline, CDR1 is MGHDK and CDR2 is SYGVNS. V lost 1 base and J 8 bases, leaving 20 bases between the germline ends. This CDR3 is 17 amino acids long. CDR3 sequence: CASSESESWGVEEKLFF. In nucleotides, the CDR3 is TGTGCCAGCAGTGAATCGGAGAGTTGGGGGGTTGAAGAAAAACTGTTTTTT.

The chain combines TRBV5-6 with TRBJ2-7; TRBD2 agrees at 9 bases. CDR3 length equals 16 residues. The germline V gene encodes CDR1 SGHDT and CDR2 YYEEEE. The V segment lost 4 bases and the J segment 1 base; nucleotides outside the gene matches: 9. DNA of the CDR3: TGTGCCAGCAGCCTACTGATGCGGGGGGGTTCCTACGAGCAGTACTTC. Translation gives CASSLLMRGGSYEQYF.

The gene calls are TRBV3-1 (or the pseudogene TRBV3-2) and TRBJ1-2, with D possibly being TRBD1 (5 bases). Trimming left V 1 base short and J 4 bases short, with 13 bases between. This CDR3 has 15 residues. CDR1 is LGHDT and CDR2 is YNNKEL in the germline V gene (reference sequence). CDR3 amino acids: CASSQGPGGIYGYTF. Written as DNA, the CDR3 is TGTGCCAGCAGCCAAGGCCCCGGGGGGATCTATGGCTACACCTTC.